The sample holds many counts of the clone carrying this T cell receptor (beta chain). The data derive from a study of HIV-infected children after antiretroviral therapy interruption. Study-level background: Most participating children were previously exposed to EBV and CMV. Interruption-arm sampling covered weeks 0, 12, interruption end (24 or 48), and about 3 years post-study.

RNA-based 3' RACE libraries used unique molecular identifiers. TCRdb analysed the 3' RACE reads with MiXCR anew, one entry per CDR3 protein. The sample lists nearly 15,000 distinct CDR3 sequences, around 3.3% seen once, with roughly 34% in the top ten. Germline CDR1 reads SGHRS; CDR2 reads YFSETQ. V dropped 3 bases and J dropped 1 base, with 13 bases sitting between them. The CDR3 has 16 residues. Sample treatment: PENTA 11 planned treatment interruption arm or continuous ART arm. At least 24 weeks of at least three-drug ART, in children 2 to 15 years. J is TRBJ2-2 and V is TRBV5-1, with D perhaps matching TRBD2 (5 bases). This receptor was identified in a pool of human donors with HIV. This specimen was CD45RO+ CD8+ T cells from PBMCs, pooled from several time points, taken from a donor given antiretroviral therapy, either interrupted or continuous. Sample subset: memory CD8+ CD45RO+ CD45RA- T cells. The CDR3 DNA sequence: TGCGCCAGCAGCTATGGACTTGGCCGGAACACCGGGGAGCTGTTTTTT. It encodes CASSYGLGRNTGELFF.